A single sample is the source of the 5 T cell receptor beta chains below, sequenced in a study of shared clonotypes between healthy human individuals. Sequencing used immunoSEQ multiplex PCR; TCRdb keeps in-frame clones, though not all of them. The table lists some 95,000 clones, 65% to 70% of them singletons. Sequencing input: memory CD8+ T cells sorted from blood. The sample's subset: CD45RO+ cells pooled with CCR7-negative TemRA cells. Every receptor here comes from a man aged 30-40 years in good health.

This clone was detected a few times. The sample has other DNA sequences that encode this CDR3 too. The chain links TRBV28 to TRBJ2-7; a possible D gene is TRBD1 (5 bases). Germline V CDR1 and CDR2: MDHEN, SYDVKM. The V and J ends lost 5 bases and 3 bases respectively, with 8 bases between them. The CDR3 length is 12 residues. The CDR3 DNA reads TGTGCCAGCAGTACGACAGACTACGAGCAGTACTTC. It specifies CASSTTDYEQYF.

The chain joins TRBV25-1 to TRBJ2-7, with D unresolved. Deletions cut 4 bases from V and 6 bases from J, with 25 bases between. This CDR3 has 17 residues. Germline CDR1 reads MGHDK; CDR2 reads SYGVNS. CDR3 in amino acids: CASSAQYTANTTSEQYF. CDR3 nucleotide sequence: TGTGCCAGCAGTGCACAGTATACAGCTAATACCACTTCCGAGCAGTACTTC.

Only one count was recorded for this clone. The chain recombines TRBV10-1 with TRBJ2-2, with 11 bases identical to TRBD2. CDR3 size: 17 residues. Germline V gene sequence: CDR1 WNHNN, CDR2 SYGVQD (reference sequence). Germline trimming cut 4 bases from V and 6 bases from J; bases unmatched to any gene: 10. The CDR3 DNA is TGCGCCAGCAGTGCACTAGCGGGAGACCCTTCGCCCGGGGAGCTGTTTTTT. Translation gives CASSALAGDPSPGELFF.

The rearrangement links TRBV6-6 to TRBJ2-7, with 8 bases lining up with TRBD2. The CDR3 totals 14 residues. Germline CDR1 reads MNHNY; CDR2 reads SVGAGI (reference sequence). The V segment lost 0 bases and the J segment 5 bases; nucleotides outside the gene matches: 3. CDR3 sequence (DNA): TGTGCCAGCAGTTACTCTCTAGCGGGCAACGAGCAGTACTTC. This sequence encodes CASSYSLAGNEQYF.

The chain couples TRBV19 to TRBJ2-1; TRBD2 matches 10 bases. This CDR3 has 19 amino acids. CDR1 and CDR2 (germline): LNHDA, SQIVND (reference sequence). J gave up 2 bases and V 3 bases, and 13 bases lay outside the gene matches. The CDR3: CASSMVLAGEIGTYNEQFF. The CDR3 DNA reads TGTGCCAGTAGTATGGTGCTAGCGGGAGAGATTGGTACCTACAATGAGCAGTTCTTC.